This TCR beta chain was sequenced for a study of beta chain features in type 1 diabetes. The overall study: Analysis included 107,917,701 sorted cells drawn from all samples. Study-wide results and limits: Type 1 diabetes patients had moderately but significantly shorter TCRB CDR3s in all four CD4+ subsets. HLA effects on TCRB rearrangement stayed unresolved here.

CD4+ naive, central memory, regulatory and stem cell-like memory cells were sorted via CD45RO/CCR7/CD25/CD127/CD95/CD27. This CDR3 spans 15 amino acids. V gave up 1 base and J gave up 4 bases, with 13 bases separating them. Germline CDR1 and CDR2: MDHEN and SYDVKM. About this clone itself: As yet, its antigen is unknown.

The entirety of the isolated RNA underwent reverse transcription, so expressed TCRB transcripts were sequenced. Profiling relied on immunoSEQ multiplex PCR, and the TCRdb table lists in-frame clones only, not all of them. This table holds over 300,000 clones, over 7% found once. This chain uses TRBV28 with TRBJ1-2; possible D gene TRBD1, 6 bases. The TCR originated in a man aged 25-40 years with type 1 diabetes. Sequencing was carried out using central memory CD4+ T cells from blood. Written as DNA, the CDR3 is TGTGCCAGCAGTTTATTAACTGGGGGCGGCTATGGCTACACCTTC. Its translation: CASSLLTGGGYGYTF.